The 22 T cell receptor beta chains given below trace back to one sample, sequenced in a study of cytomegalovirus exposure and HLA in healthy donors. It was with 60 Vbeta and 13 Jbeta primers that the PCR ran. Generated by immunoSEQ multiplex PCR, the TCRdb table keeps only in-frame clones and is missing some. This table holds some 100,000 clones, approximately 79% found once. The sample comprised PBMCs. Receptor source: a man aged 50-60 years in good health and CMV-seropositive.

The chain has TRBV7-2 and TRBJ1-3; 12 bases are shared with TRBD1. The CDR3 is 16 residues long. J was trimmed by 4 bases and V by 5 bases; bases with no gene match: 6. The V gene's germline CDR1 is SGHTA and CDR2 FQGNSA. The CDR3: CASSPWDRGRGNTIYF. The CDR3 region has the DNA TGTGCCAGCAGCCCCTGGGACAGGGGGCGCGGAAACACCATATATTTT.

This chain links TRBV6-5 with TRBJ1-6; D gene ambiguous. CDR1 and CDR2 (germline): MNHEY, SVGAGI. V lost 6 bases and J lost 3, with 12 bases in between. The CDR3 contains 15 residues. DNA of the CDR3: TGTGCCAGCAGCCCAGTCGGGGACTATAATTCACCCCTCCACTTT. Translating gives CASSPVGDYNSPLHF.

This clone was detected only a few times. The chain is built from TRBV4-1 and TRBJ2-5, with 10 bases fitting TRBD1. The J call is doubtful: the DNA matches TRBJ2-7 better. The CDR3 is made up of 15 amino acids. Germline-derived CDR1 and CDR2 are MGHRA and YSYEKL. The CDR3 protein is CASSLGQGGGYEQYF. CDR3 nucleotides: TGCGCCAGCAGCCTCGGACAGGGGGGGGGCTACGAGCAGTACTTC.

This clone occurred a few times. The genes are TRBV5-1 and TRBJ2-3; maybe TRBD2 (6 bases). Looked up from germline, CDR1 is SGHRS and CDR2 is YFSETQ. The ends were cut back, 2 bases at V and 0 bases at J, with 7 bases in the middle. This CDR3 has 14 residues. The DNA for the CDR3 is TGCGCCAGCAGCTTCGGGAGTAGCACAGATACGCAGTATTTT. It yields the protein CASSFGSSTDTQYF.

The chain combines TRBV5-1 with TRBJ2-3, with 11 bases aligning to TRBD2. This CDR3 contains 15 residues. Trimming at V came to 3 bases and at J to 1 base, leaving 1 base not matched to a gene. The germline CDR1 and CDR2 sequences are SGHRS and YFSETQ. CDR3 loop: CASSWGLAGTDTQYF. For the CDR3, the DNA is TGCGCCAGCAGCTGGGGACTAGCGGGCACAGATACGCAGTATTTT.

V and J are TRBV5-4 and TRBJ2-5; 11 bases are shared with TRBD2. CDR3 size: 14 residues. The V gene end was trimmed by 9 bases and the J gene end by 4 bases; junction bases not matched to a gene: 8. Germline CDR1 and CDR2: SGHNT and YYREEE (reference sequence). CDR3 sequence reads: CATGLAGGRETQYF. The CDR3 DNA is TGTGCCACCGGCCTAGCGGGGGGTCGAGAGACCCAGTACTTC. Together with reference TRBV5-4 and TRBJ2-5, the CDR3 gives the full variable domain: ETGVTQSPTHLIKTRGQQVTLRCSSQSGHNTVSWYQQALGQGPQFIFQYYREEENGRGNFPPRFSGLQFPNYSSELNVNALELDDSALYLCATGLAGGRETQYFGPGTRLLVL.

The rearrangement uses TRBV15 and TRBJ1-5, with D tentatively TRBD1 (6 bases). CDR3 length: 15 residues. Germline CDR1 reads LNHNV; CDR2 reads YYDKDF (reference sequence). Trimming took 9 bases from V and 0 from J, leaving 15 bases between them. CDR3 sequence: CATSQGYNSNQPQHF. The CDR3 nucleotides are TGTGCCACGTCTCAGGGGTACAATAGCAATCAGCCCCAGCATTTT.

The chain recombines TRBV11-2 with TRBJ1-1; unclear D gene. CDR1 and CDR2 from the germline V gene are SGHAT and FQNNGV. The CDR3 runs to 15 residues. The germline V and J ends were trimmed by 1 base and 4 bases, with 13 bases remaining between them. CDR3 coding DNA: TGTGCCAGCAGCTTAGCCTTGGCGGGTAGCACTGAAGCTTTCTTT. Encoded protein: CASSLALAGSTEAFF.

The chain links TRBV5-1 to TRBJ2-5; D is possibly TRBD2 (6 bases). Germline CDR1 and CDR2: SGHRS and YFSETQ. Between the trimmed V and J ends, which lost 0 bases and 5 bases, there was a span of 11 bases. CDR3 length: 14 residues. CDR3 loop: CASSLGAGRETQYF. The CDR3 DNA is TGCGCCAGCAGCTTGGGAGCAGGGAGGGAGACCCAGTACTTC. The variable domain in full, with the rest retrieved from reference TRBV5-1 and TRBJ2-5, is KAGVTQTPRYLIKTRGQQVTLSCSPISGHRSVSWYQQTPGQGLQFLFEYFSETQRNKGNFPGRFSGRQFSNSRSEMNVSTLELGDSALYLCASSLGAGRETQYFGPGTRLLVL.

This clone was seen only a few times. In DNA form, the CDR3 reads TGCGCCAGCAGCTTGTTGCCGGGACTAGCGGGGGGTAGCTCCTACAATGAGCAGTTCTTC. It codes for CASSLLPGLAGGSSYNEQFF. The chain couples TRBV5-1 to TRBJ2-1, with 15 bases lining up with TRBD2. Losses at the gene ends were 1 base for V and 0 bases for J; bases not matched to a gene: 8. CDR1 is SGHRS, CDR2 YFSETQ, per germline. This CDR3 is 20 amino acids long.

The rearrangement uses TRBV15 and TRBJ2-7; 8 bases match TRBD2. V shed 0 bases and J 1 base; nucleotides not matched to a gene: 2. The length of the CDR3 is 15 residues. Germline CDR1 reads LNHNV; CDR2 reads YYDKDF (reference sequence). The CDR3 loop reads CATSRETSGSYEQYF. CDR3 bases: TGTGCCACCAGCAGAGAAACTAGCGGATCCTACGAGCAGTACTTC.

This chain joins TRBV27 and TRBJ2-7; the D gene is possibly TRBD1 (5 bases). Trimming pared 5 bases from V and 3 bases from J, leaving 14 bases between. The CDR3 sequence is 14 residues long. Germline V gene data show CDR1 as MNHEY and CDR2 as SMNVEV (reference sequence). CDR3 DNA sequence: TGTGCCAGCAGTCCCGGACAAGTGATCTACGAGCAGTACTTC. Its protein product is CASSPGQVIYEQYF.

The chain has TRBV7-2 and TRBJ2-5; possible D gene TRBD2, 6 bases. This CDR3 is 16 amino acids long. Germline CDR1 is SGHTA and CDR2 is FQGNSA. V was trimmed by 5 bases and J by 0 bases, leaving 16 bases between them. The CDR3 sequence is CASSGRGNLHQETQYF. The CDR3 coding sequence is TGTGCCAGCAGCGGTCGGGGGAACTTGCACCAAGAGACCCAGTACTTC.

The chain couples TRBV28 to TRBJ2-1; 11 nucleotides agree with TRBD1. This CDR3 has 14 amino acids. With 6 bases clipped from V and 10 bases from J, the junction kept 8 bases outside the gene matches. Germline V gene lookup returns CDR1 MDHEN and CDR2 SYDVKM. CDR3 protein: CASRVPGQGVEQFF. The CDR3 nucleotides read TGTGCCAGCAGAGTGCCGGGACAGGGGGTCGAGCAGTTCTTC.

This sequence joins TRBV5-6 and TRBJ1-5; D ambiguous. This CDR3 has 15 residues. Germline V gene lookup returns CDR1 SGHDT and CDR2 YYEEEE. V was clipped by 2 bases and J by 1 base, with 10 bases between them. CDR3: CASSFRGSSNQPQHF. In DNA, the CDR3 is TGTGCCAGCAGCTTTCGAGGGAGCAGCAATCAGCCCCAGCATTTT.

In the case of this clone: One end of the junction does not line up with germline, which may come from a read error. V is TRBV2 and J is TRBJ1-1; D uncertain. Germline lookup yields CDR1 SNHLY and CDR2 FYNNEI. CDR3 length: 12 amino acids. CDR3 protein: CASIEIVTEAFF. CDR3 bases: TGTGCCAGCATTGAAATAGTTACTGAAGCTTTCTTT.

The chain combines TRBV2 with TRBJ1-1; TRBD1 agrees at 8 bases. The germline V gene has CDR1 SNHLY and CDR2 FYNNEI. The CDR3 covers 16 residues. V shed 8 bases and J 0 bases; nucleotides not matched to a gene: 11. CDR3 in amino acids: CASEKQGGLMNTEAFF. In nucleotides, the CDR3 is TGTGCCAGCGAAAAACAGGGGGGTCTCATGAACACTGAAGCTTTCTTT.

The chain combines TRBV5-3 with TRBJ2-3; 12 bases are shared with TRBD2. TRBV5-3 is known as an ORF, though its function is uncertain. The CDR3 spans 17 residues. The V gene end was trimmed by 0 bases and the J gene end by 2 bases; junction bases not matched to a gene: 4. The CDR3 bases are TGTGCCAGAAGCTTGGGGACTAGCGGGGATTTCACAGATACGCAGTATTTT. This encodes CARSLGTSGDFTDTQYF.

This clone showed up just a few times. The V call is TRBV28, the J call TRBJ1-4; 8 bases fit TRBD1. CDR3 length equals 14 residues. V was clipped by 5 bases and J by 5 bases; unmatched bases: 4. Germline CDR1 MDHEN, CDR2 SYDVKM. The CDR3 region is CASSQDRVNEKLFF. The CDR3 DNA sequence: TGTGCCAGCAGTCAGGACAGGGTGAATGAAAAACTGTTTTTT.

The chain combines TRBV4-3 with TRBJ2-7, with 9 bases aligning to TRBD1. V shed 3 bases, J shed 9 bases, and the junction held 6 bases outside the gene matches. The CDR3 totals 13 residues. From germline, CDR1 is LGHNA and CDR2 YSLEER. As DNA, the CDR3 is TGCGCCAGCAGCCAGTCGGGACAGGGAGTGCAGTACTTC. It translates to CASSQSGQGVQYF.

CDR3 sequence: CASSFNGVTGELFF. CDR3 bases: TGTGCCAGCAGCTTTAACGGGGTCACCGGGGAGCTGTTTTTT. The chain links TRBV7-2 to TRBJ2-2; perhaps TRBD2 as D (5 bases). The CDR3 is 14 residues long. The germline V gene encodes CDR1 SGHTA and CDR2 FQGNSA. V lost 3 bases to trimming and J lost 4 bases, with 9 bases between them.

The rearrangement links TRBV10-3 to TRBJ2-3; TRBD2 aligns across 9 bases. The CDR3 spans 13 residues. The ends lost 7 bases at V and 8 bases at J; junction bases unmatched: 7. CDR1 is ENHRY and CDR2 is SYGVKD in the germline V gene. The CDR3 sequence is CAIKGLAGPTQYF. In DNA form, the CDR3 reads TGTGCCATCAAAGGGCTAGCGGGACCTACGCAGTATTTT.